This T cell receptor beta chain was obtained from a study of CD8+ T cells in alopecia areata. A note on this clone: Its antigen remains unknown.

Germline lookup yields CDR1 MNHEY and CDR2 SMNVEV (reference sequence). V was pared by 5 bases and J by 0 bases, with 11 bases between. The CDR3 is 16 residues long. As the sequencing template, cDNA was produced by extracting RNA and reverse transcribing it. Profiling relied on immunoSEQ multiplex PCR, and the TCRdb table lists in-frame clones only, not all of them. The sample has fewer than 150,000 clones; 58% are singletons. Collection of lesional scalp punch biopsies and peripheral blood was performed in alopecia areata patients. Separation by sorting yielded CD4+ and CD8+ T cells from PBMCs. Overall study results and limits: An increase in clonality over normal scalp was evident in lesional scalp, especially alopecia totalis/universalis.

The sequences come from CD4+ T cells sorted from blood, collected at week 0. The chain recombines TRBV27 with TRBJ2-6; D ambiguous. This receptor was taken from a human donor with alopecia areata. CDR3 protein: CASSAILDSGANVLTF. Here the CDR3 DNA reads TGTGCCAGCAGTGCGATATTAGACTCTGGGGCCAACGTCCTGACTTTC.